This T cell receptor (beta chain) was captured in a study of blood T cell repertoires in COVID-19. As for the study in general: Donors in the United States, Italy and Spain gave samples during acute or convalescent COVID-19.

J gave up 2 bases and V 2 bases, and 4 bases lay outside the gene matches. The CDR3 is 15 residues long. CDR1 and CDR2 from the germline V gene are MNHEY and SVGAGI. Study processing details: By means of reference gene primer amplification, nucleated cell counts were estimated. Sequenced by immunoSEQ multiplex PCR; TCRdb stores in-frame clones only, minus some. V, J and clone size were drawn from that table, and D and trimming were deduced from the DNA. In the table there are approximately 240,000 clones, around 80% of which are singletons. This clone was found once. The chain combines TRBV6-5 with TRBJ2-5, with 8 bases fitting TRBD2. Sample: peripheral blood. The sequence was obtained from a woman in her 30s with COVID-19, enrolled during active disease. The CDR3: CASSYVGRGQETQYF. The CDR3 DNA sequence: TGTGCCAGCAGTTACGTCGGGAGGGGGCAAGAGACCCAGTACTTC.